The clone carrying this T cell receptor beta chain has a count of ten or more. TCRdb ran MiXCR on the RT-PCR reads and lists one entry per CDR3 protein. The sample consists of about 680,000 distinct CDR3 sequences, 14% of them appearing once. The CDR3 extends over 14 amino acids. V lost 0 bases to trimming and J lost 5 bases, with 12 bases between them. From germline, CDR1 is SGHRS and CDR2 YFSETQ. The V and J genes are TRBV5-1 and TRBJ2-7; tentatively, D is TRBD1 (5 bases). This TCR derives from a female donor in good health, serving as a healthy control. The sample comprised memory CD4+ T cells from blood. CDR3 nucleotide sequence: TGCGCCAGCAGCTTGGCCCAGGGTAAGGACGAGCAGTACTTC. Translated: CASSLAQGKDEQYF.